The sequence of this T cell receptor (beta chain) was determined in a study of T cells in narcolepsy. Study context: Healthy controls were enrolled alongside patients with narcolepsy type 1 or type 2.

Points on this clone: Its antigen is still unknown.

Study-wide results and caveats: Comparing one patient's CSF and blood CD4+ clonotypes highlighted HCRT- and TRIB2-specific autoreactive clonotypes.

Germline values: CDR1 SGHAT, CDR2 FQNNGV. V lost 5 bases, J lost 0 bases, and 7 bases stayed unmatched. The length of the CDR3 is 17 residues. Profiled with immunoSEQ multiplex PCR; TCRdb holds only in-frame clones, not every one. The profile covers tens of thousands of clones, with around 79% appearing a single time and 6.5% to 7% taken by the ten largest. Sequences were obtained from memory (CD45RA-) CD4+ T cells from blood. The chain is built from TRBV11-2 and TRBJ1-3; 10 bases are shared with TRBD1. This TCR was recovered from a human donor in good health. In nucleotides, the CDR3 is TGTGCCAGCAGCCCGAGGACAGGGGGAAGCTCTGGAAACACCATATATTTT. This translates into CASSPRTGGSSGNTIYF.